A selection of T cell receptor beta chains follows, all from one sample in a study of T cell changes during pregnancy in multiple sclerosis. TCRdb keeps only in-frame clones here, not all; method: immunoSEQ multiplex PCR. The sample shows 85,000 to 100,000 clones, more than 85% of them seen only once. The sequences come from peripheral blood, collected before pregnancy. Receptors were obtained from a female donor with multiple sclerosis, enrolled in a pregnancy study. Both conserved end residues are part of each CDR3. The order of the fields is V gene, clone size, D gene, J gene, CDR3 protein, CDR3 DNA. A D gene is named only where the DNA matches it firmly. Part of the rows lack a size; the others show once, few, many or a class for expanded clones.

TRBV5-1	NA	TRBD1	TRBJ1-5	CASSSGQGGQPQHF	TGCGCCAGCAGCTCGGGACAGGGGGGACAGCCCCAGCATTTT
TRBV12-5	NA	NA	TRBJ2-1	CASGADGTYNEQFF	TGTGCTAGTGGTGCGGATGGGACTTACAATGAGCAGTTCTTC
TRBV4-3	NA	NA	TRBJ1-3	CASSQGRVRLDSAGNTIYF	TGCGCCAGCAGCCAAGGACGGGTTCGTTTAGACAGTGCTGGAAACACCATATATTTT
TRBV18	NA	TRBD1	TRBJ1-1	CASSSLQFDRVLNTEAFF	TGTGCCAGCTCGAGCTTACAATTTGACAGGGTTTTGAACACTGAAGCTTTCTTT
TRBV5-8	NA	NA	TRBJ1-4	CASSLTGGATNEKLFF	TGTGCCAGCAGCCTTACAGGAGGGGCAACTAATGAAAAACTGTTTTTT
TRBV29-1	NA	NA	TRBJ2-7	CSVEGDPGGQMYEQYF	TGCAGCGTTGAAGGGGACCCCGGGGGACAGATGTACGAGCAGTACTTC
TRBV10-3	NA	NA	TRBJ1-3	CAISDRTEGHTIYF	TGTGCCATCAGTGACCGGACTGAAGGCCACACCATATATTTT
TRBV10-2	NA	NA	TRBJ2-7	CASRATGGARPSYEQYF	TGCGCCAGCAGGGCCACAGGCGGAGCGAGACCTTCCTACGAGCAGTACTTC
TRBV7-6	few	TRBD1	TRBJ1-5	CASSSRQGWNQPQHF	TGTGCCAGCAGCTCCCGACAGGGTTGGAATCAGCCCCAGCATTTT
TRBV11-2	NA	TRBD2	TRBJ2-1	CASSLTSGVIKGEQFF	TGTGCCAGCAGCTTAACGAGCGGGGTTATAAAGGGTGAGCAGTTCTTC
TRBV7-9	NA	NA	TRBJ1-5	CASSPPGDQPQHF	TGTGCCAGCAGCCCTCCAGGGGACCAGCCCCAGCATTTT
TRBV5-1	NA	TRBD1	TRBJ1-2	CASSYDRGEGNGYTF	TGCGCCAGCAGCTATGACAGGGGGGAAGGGAATGGCTACACCTTC
TRBV19	NA	TRBD1	TRBJ2-1	CASSIGTGADEQFF	TGTGCCAGTAGTATAGGGACAGGGGCCGATGAGCAGTTCTTC
TRBV19	NA	TRBD2	TRBJ2-7	CASKLAGASYEQYF	TGTGCCAGCAAGCTAGCGGGAGCTTCGTACGAGCAGTACTTC
TRBV4-3	NA	NA	TRBJ2-1	CASSLRDFAYNEQFF	TGCGCCAGCAGCCTCCGGGACTTCGCTTACAATGAGCAGTTCTTC
TRBV7-7	NA	TRBD1	TRBJ2-5	CASSLVFGRGPGETQYF	TGTGCCAGCAGCTTAGTGTTCGGCAGGGGGCCGGGAGAGACCCAGTACTTC
TRBV29-1	NA	NA	TRBJ2-3	CSVPRTKSTDTQYF	TGCAGCGTTCCGAGGACTAAAAGCACAGATACGCAGTATTTT
TRBV15	NA	NA	TRBJ1-6	CAISPRSSYNSPLHF	TGTGCCATCAGCCCGCGGAGCTCCTATAATTCACCCCTCCACTTT
TRBV19	once	TRBD1	TRBJ1-3	CASSDRGTRSGNTIYF	TGTGCCAGTAGCGACAGGGGTACCCGCTCTGGAAACACCATATATTTT
TRBV10-2	NA	TRBD1	TRBJ2-6	CASRTGPGANVLTF	TGCGCCAGCCGGACAGGGCCTGGGGCCAACGTCCTGACTTTC
TRBV7-6	NA	NA	TRBJ2-7	CASSMDRAGSSYEQYF	TGTGCCAGCAGCATGGACCGAGCGGGTAGCTCCTACGAGCAGTACTTC
TRBV5-1	NA	TRBD1	TRBJ1-1	CASSSDWDRGRDTEAFF	TGCGCCAGCAGCTCTGACTGGGACAGGGGGCGAGATACTGAAGCTTTCTTT
TRBV6-5	NA	NA	TRBJ1-2	CASTSGRAWYGYTF	TGTGCCAGCACGTCCGGGAGAGCATGGTATGGCTACACCTTC
TRBV7-8	NA	TRBD1	TRBJ1-4	CASRPTGTGSEKLFF	TGTGCCAGCCGGCCGACCGGGACAGGGTCTGAAAAACTGTTTTTT
TRBV4-1	NA	NA	TRBJ2-3	CASSFGQRFTQYF	TGCGCCAGCAGCTTCGGACAGCGCTTTACGCAGTATTTT
TRBV12-5	NA	NA	TRBJ2-2	CASGLRGLAGELFF	TGTGCTAGTGGCCTCCGGGGGTTGGCCGGGGAGCTGTTTTTT
TRBV7-3	NA	TRBD1	TRBJ1-6	CASSGQVGSPLHF	TGTGCCAGCAGCGGACAGGTTGGTTCACCCCTCCACTTT
TRBV27	NA	TRBD1	TRBJ1-2	CASSSLDRDYGYTF	TGTGCCAGCAGTTCTCTCGACAGGGACTATGGCTACACCTTC
TRBV18	NA	NA	TRBJ1-2	CASSPEGGNYGYTF	TGTGCCAGCTCACCAGAGGGAGGGAACTATGGCTACACCTTC
TRBV10-2	NA	NA	TRBJ2-1	CASGPSEVREQFF	TGCGCCAGCGGTCCGAGCGAGGTCCGTGAGCAGTTCTTC
TRBV7-2	NA	TRBD2	TRBJ2-1	CASSRRGDRNNEQFF	TGTGCCAGCAGCCGCCGGGGGGATCGGAACAATGAGCAGTTCTTC
TRBV7-9	few	NA	TRBJ1-6	CASGGYNSPLHF	TGTGCCAGCGGGGGGTATAATTCACCCCTCCACTTT
TRBV5-1	NA	TRBD2	TRBJ2-5	CASRLAGKEVETQYF	TGCGCCAGCAGACTAGCGGGAAAGGAGGTGGAGACCCAGTACTTC
TRBV28	NA	NA	TRBJ2-5	CASSSQGQGRETQYF	TGTGCCAGCAGTTCCCAAGGACAAGGTAGAGAGACCCAGTACTTC
TRBV11-2	NA	NA	TRBJ1-2	CASSSRLAGGYGYTF	TGTGCCAGCAGCTCCAGACTCGCCGGAGGCTATGGCTACACCTTC
TRBV5-5	NA	TRBD1	TRBJ1-6	CASSVGQGFRSPLHF	TGTGCCAGCAGCGTGGGACAGGGGTTCCGTTCACCCCTCCACTTT
TRBV5-1	NA	TRBD1	TRBJ1-6	CASSATDRGSYNSPLHF	TGCGCCAGCAGCGCAACCGACAGGGGGTCCTATAATTCACCCCTCCACTTT
TRBV7-3	NA	NA	TRBJ2-3	CASSLILSSTDTQYF	TGTGCCAGCAGCTTAATACTATCTAGCACAGATACGCAGTATTTT
TRBV9	NA	NA	TRBJ1-1	CASSWTENTEAFF	TGTGCCAGCAGCTGGACAGAGAACACTGAAGCTTTCTTT
TRBV11-2	once	NA	TRBJ1-5	CASSLKPQGPNQPQHF	TGTGCCAGCAGCTTAAAACCACAGGGACCCAATCAGCCCCAGCATTTT
TRBV6-5	NA	NA	TRBJ2-5	CASTEGTSGVETQYF	TGTGCCAGCACCGAGGGGACCTCGGGGGTGGAGACCCAGTACTTC
TRBV9	NA	NA	TRBJ2-3	CASSASPAGLTDTQYF	TGTGCCAGCAGCGCTTCCCCGGCGGGGCTTACAGATACGCAGTATTTT
TRBV13	NA	NA	TRBJ2-1	CASSFRGGNYNEQFF	TGTGCCAGCAGCTTTCGAGGGGGTAACTACAATGAGCAGTTCTTC
TRBV10-3	NA	NA	TRBJ2-7	CAISTNRDEQYF	TGTGCCATCAGTACAAACAGGGACGAGCAGTACTTC
TRBV2	NA	TRBD2	TRBJ2-1	CASSESPGLGQFF	TGTGCCAGCAGTGAATCTCCGGGACTAGGGCAGTTCTTC
TRBV5-1	NA	NA	TRBJ1-1	CASSLRQVNTEAFF	TGCGCCAGCAGCTTGAGGCAGGTGAACACTGAAGCTTTCTTT
TRBV18	few	NA	TRBJ1-6	CASSPTGANSPLHF	TGTGCCAGCTCCCCCACAGGTGCTAATTCACCCCTCCACTTT
TRBV18	NA	NA	TRBJ2-7	CASSPVRGNLYEQYF	TGTGCCAGCTCACCGGTCAGGGGAAATCTCTACGAGCAGTACTTC
TRBV7-8	NA	NA	TRBJ1-1	CASSTSGHLNTEAFF	NA
TRBV7-9	NA	TRBD1	TRBJ1-2	CASSSLTGLNYGYTF	TGTGCCAGCAGCTCCTTGACAGGGCTTAACTATGGCTACACCTTC
TRBV5-1	NA	TRBD1	TRBJ1-1	CASTRQGIESEAFF	TGCGCCAGCACTCGACAGGGCATCGAATCTGAAGCTTTCTTT